Listed below are T cell receptor beta chains from one sample, sequenced in a study of T-cell memory formation after mild COVID-19. TCRdb used MiXCR to reprocess the 5' RACE reads, holding one entry per CDR3 protein. The table has about 170,000 distinct CDR3 sequences, 10% to 15% seen once. The sequencing sample was made of PBMCs or a T cell subset sorted from them (not recorded which). These receptors were collected from a man aged 18 to 35 who had mild COVID-19 (a few samples of this study predate the infection). Cell type and time point are not known. The CDR3 runs from the conserved cysteine through the conserved F or W. A D gene is named only where the DNA matches it firmly. Rows may omit the clone size; those that give it use once, few, many or a size class.

clone_size: few
v_call: TRBV9
d_call: TRBD2
j_call: TRBJ2-5
cdr3_aa: CASSAVAGTQETQYF
cdr3_nt: TGTGCCAGCAGCGCTGTAGCGGGAACACAAGAGACCCAGTACTTC

clone_size: few
v_call: TRBV7-9
d_call: NA
j_call: TRBJ1-1
cdr3_aa: CASSFQTVNTEAFF
cdr3_nt: TGTGCCAGCAGCTTCCAGACTGTGAACACTGAAGCTTTCTTT

clone_size: NA
v_call: TRBV6-6
d_call: NA
j_call: TRBJ1-4
cdr3_aa: CASSYSKRGLEKLFF
cdr3_nt: TGTGCCAGCAGTTACTCGAAAAGGGGTTTAGAAAAACTGTTTTTT

clone_size: many
v_call: TRBV30
d_call: NA
j_call: TRBJ1-4
cdr3_aa: CAWSSGRAGPNEKLFF
cdr3_nt: TGTGCCTGGAGTTCGGGTCGGGCAGGGCCTAATGAAAAACTGTTTTTT

clone_size: NA
v_call: TRBV23-1
d_call: NA
j_call: TRBJ1-2
cdr3_aa: CASTGRGGPENYGYTF
cdr3_nt: TGCGCCAGCACGGGGCGGGGCGGGCCCGAGAACTATGGCTACACCTTC

clone_size: NA
v_call: TRBV7-9
d_call: NA
j_call: TRBJ2-3
cdr3_aa: CASSLQGGF
cdr3_nt: TGTGCCAGCAGCCTTCAGGGTGGTTTT

clone_size: NA
v_call: TRBV7-6
d_call: NA
j_call: TRBJ1-1
cdr3_aa: CASSLRAGNEAFF
cdr3_nt: TGTGCCAGCAGCTTACGGGCAGGGAATGAAGCTTTCTTT

clone_size: NA
v_call: TRBV7-3
d_call: TRBD1
j_call: TRBJ1-6
cdr3_aa: CASSSTGGSLSPLHF
cdr3_nt: TGTGCCAGCAGCTCGACAGGGGGCTCTCTTTCACCCCTCCACTTT

clone_size: few
v_call: TRBV7-9
d_call: NA
j_call: TRBJ1-6
cdr3_aa: CASSIGTQKPPLHF
cdr3_nt: TGTGCCAGCAGCATCGGGACCCAAAAACCACCCCTCCACTTT

clone_size: few
v_call: TRBV15
d_call: NA
j_call: TRBJ2-5
cdr3_aa: CATSSRGLGRETQYF
cdr3_nt: TGTGCCACCAGCAGCCGGGGCCTGGGGCGAGAGACCCAGTACTTC

clone_size: many
v_call: TRBV4-1
d_call: NA
j_call: TRBJ1-6
cdr3_aa: CASSHPGWSSPLHF
cdr3_nt: TGCGCCAGCAGCCACCCAGGGTGGAGCTCACCCCTCCACTTT

clone_size: few
v_call: TRBV5-1
d_call: NA
j_call: TRBJ2-3
cdr3_aa: CASSLGVRDRTDTQYF
cdr3_nt: TGCGCCAGCAGCTTGGGGGTCCGGGACCGCACAGATACGCAGTATTTT

clone_size: NA
v_call: TRBV7-9
d_call: NA
j_call: TRBJ1-2
cdr3_aa: CASSQGGYGGYTF
cdr3_nt: TGTGCCAGCAGCCAGGGAGGGTATGGGGGCTACACCTTC

clone_size: NA
v_call: TRBV7-2
d_call: NA
j_call: TRBJ2-5
cdr3_aa: CASGLQETQYF
cdr3_nt: TGTGCCAGCGGGTTGCAAGAGACCCAGTACTTC

clone_size: many
v_call: TRBV5-1
d_call: TRBD1
j_call: TRBJ1-3
cdr3_aa: CASSLRPAGQVDSGNTIYF
cdr3_nt: TGCGCCAGCAGCCTGAGACCTGCCGGACAGGTCGATTCTGGAAACACCATATATTTT

clone_size: few
v_call: TRBV7-3
d_call: NA
j_call: TRBJ2-6
cdr3_aa: CASSFTGANVLTF
cdr3_nt: TGTGCCAGCAGCTTCACTGGGGCCAACGTCCTGACTTTC

clone_size: few
v_call: TRBV7-3
d_call: TRBD1
j_call: TRBJ1-2
cdr3_aa: CASSPDRGRGGYTF
cdr3_nt: TGTGCCAGCAGCCCCGACAGGGGGCGGGGTGGCTACACCTTC

clone_size: few
v_call: TRBV7-9
d_call: NA
j_call: TRBJ2-7
cdr3_aa: CASSLAGSHEQYF
cdr3_nt: TGTGCCAGCAGCTTAGCCGGATCCCACGAGCAGTACTTC

clone_size: NA
v_call: TRBV12-3/TRBV12-4
d_call: NA
j_call: TRBJ1-4
cdr3_aa: CASSLHTNEKLFF
cdr3_nt: TGTGCCAGCAGTTTACACACTAATGAAAAACTGTTTTTT

clone_size: few
v_call: TRBV2
d_call: NA
j_call: TRBJ1-2
cdr3_aa: CASSVQGYGYTF
cdr3_nt: TGTGCCAGCAGTGTACAGGGATACGGCTACACCTTC

clone_size: NA
v_call: TRBV12-3/TRBV12-4
d_call: NA
j_call: TRBJ2-1
cdr3_aa: CASSQYYNEQFF
cdr3_nt: TGTGCCAGCAGTCAATACTACAATGAGCAGTTCTTC

clone_size: NA
v_call: TRBV3-1
d_call: TRBD2
j_call: TRBJ2-5
cdr3_aa: CASSQDSGGAQETQYF
cdr3_nt: TGTGCCAGCAGCCAAGATAGCGGGGGGGCCCAAGAGACCCAGTACTTC

clone_size: many
v_call: TRBV7-2
d_call: TRBD1
j_call: TRBJ2-7
cdr3_aa: CASSVDRGNEQYF
cdr3_nt: TGTGCCAGCAGCGTCGACAGGGGCAACGAGCAGTACTTC

clone_size: few
v_call: TRBV11-2
d_call: NA
j_call: TRBJ2-5
cdr3_aa: CASNPARVGTQYF
cdr3_nt: TGTGCCAGCAACCCGGCGCGGGTAGGGACCCAGTACTTC

clone_size: many
v_call: TRBV5-1
d_call: NA
j_call: TRBJ2-3
cdr3_aa: CASSLWATDTQYF
cdr3_nt: TGCGCCAGCAGCTTGTGGGCCACAGATACGCAGTATTTT